The next 14 T cell receptor beta chains were all read from a single sample in a study of regulatory T cells in long-lasting Graves disease. Specified time point: persistent/refractory GD, antithyroid drugs over 5 years with positive TRAb. RNA isolated from PBMCs was used to make the TCR library. In building TCR beta libraries, iRepertoire HTBI primers were used together with Arm-PCR of CDR3 regions. A single record per CDR3 protein comes from TCRdb applying MiXCR to the multiplex PCR reads. The repertoire includes 400,000 to 500,000 distinct CDR3 sequences, roughly 23% of them detected once, and roughly 13% sits in the top ten. The input for sequencing was peripheral blood mononuclear cells (PBMCs), taken when the disease was refractory, from a patient treated with antithyroid drugs. Source of these receptors: a female donor with Graves disease.

This clonotype was seen a handful of times. J is TRBJ2-7 and V is TRBV5-1; TRBD2 agrees at 14 bases. The V segment lost 1 base and the J segment 4 bases; nucleotides outside the gene matches: 16. This CDR3 comprises 20 residues. Germline V gene sequence: CDR1 SGHRS, CDR2 YFSETQ. The CDR3 loop is CASSLLGGLAGVRLGYEQYF. The DNA for the CDR3 is TGCGCCAGCAGCTTGCTGGGGGGACTAGCGGGAGTTCGTTTGGGGTACGAGCAGTACTTC.

In its sample, this clonotype was seen many times. V gene TRBV7-9 combines with J gene TRBJ2-7; 7 positions match TRBD1. This CDR3 is 16 amino acids long. CDR1 and CDR2 from the germline V gene are SEHNR and FQNEAQ (reference sequence). V shed 4 bases, J shed 1 base, and the junction held 10 bases outside the gene matches. Here the CDR3 reads CASSSEGQRGSYEQYF. CDR3 in DNA: TGTGCCAGCAGCTCCGAGGGACAGAGGGGGTCCTACGAGCAGTACTTC.

The table lists this clonotype with many counts. The chain has TRBV7-3 and TRBJ2-7, with D possibly being TRBD2 (5 bases). The CDR3 is 14 residues long. Trimming shortened V by 6 bases and J by 1 base, and 13 bases separated the two germline ends. Germline assignment: CDR1 SGHTA and CDR2 FQGTGA. CDR3 DNA sequence: TGTGCCAGCAGTCCGGACGGGATGTCCTACGAGCAGTACTTC. This gives the protein CASSPDGMSYEQYF.

The chain links TRBV9 to TRBJ2-7, with TRBD2 matching 13 bases. Germline V CDR1 and CDR2: SGDLS, YYNGEE. V lost 4 bases, J lost 3 bases, and 4 bases stayed unmatched. The CDR3 sequence is 15 residues long. CDR3 sequence: CASSLLAGGGYEQYF. In DNA form, the CDR3 reads TGTGCCAGCAGCCTACTAGCGGGAGGGGGCTACGAGCAGTACTTC.

The table lists this clonotype with many counts. This chain links TRBV2 with TRBJ1-5; 7 bases are a match to TRBD1. Per the germline V gene, CDR1 is SNHLY and CDR2 is FYNNEI. After removal of 9 bases from V and 5 bases from J, the junction contained 13 bases not matched to a gene. CDR3 length equals 15 residues. The CDR3 DNA is TGTGCCAGTGACAGGGAACGGGTGGTGGATCAGCCCCAGCATTTT. Encoded protein: CASDRERVVDQPQHF.

This clonotype was seen many times. The rearrangement links TRBV24-1 to TRBJ1-2; D call uncertain. The V end lost 3 bases, the J end lost 2 bases, and 9 bases lay between the germline ends. The CDR3 contains 14 residues. CDR1 is KGHDR, CDR2 SFDVKD, per germline. The CDR3 sequence: CATSDTGTNYGYTF. The DNA for the CDR3 is TGTGCCACCAGTGATACCGGTACGAACTATGGCTACACCTTC.

V usage is TRBV7-6 and J usage is TRBJ2-5; D could derive from TRBD1 or TRBD2 (5 bases each). In germline, CDR1 is SGHVS, CDR2 FNYEAQ. The V gene lost 4 bases and the J gene lost 1 base, with 13 bases spanning the gap. The CDR3 extends over 15 amino acids. The CDR3 region is CASSSYRDAQETQYF. CDR3 sequence (DNA): TGTGCCAGCAGCTCCTACCGGGACGCCCAAGAGACCCAGTACTTC.

This clonotype was found a few times. This sequence joins TRBV20-1 and TRBJ1-5; tentative D call: TRBD1 (5 bases). Trimming cost V 3 bases and J 1 base, with 22 bases left between them. Germline CDR1 DFQATT, CDR2 SNEGSKA (reference sequence). This CDR3 region has 18 residues. CDR3: CSASRKAGKDPSNQPQHF. CDR3 DNA: TGCAGTGCTAGTAGGAAGGCAGGGAAGGACCCGAGCAATCAGCCCCAGCATTTT.

There are a few counts of this clonotype. CDR3 region: CASSILTGGVEAFF. The CDR3 DNA follows: TGTGCCAGTAGTATCTTGACTGGAGGGGTTGAAGCTTTCTTT. V is TRBV19 and J is TRBJ1-1, with a tentative D call TRBD1 (5 bases). The CDR3 loop spans 14 amino acids. With 3 bases removed from V and 7 bases from J, the gap between germline ends came to 15 bases. The germline gives CDR1 LNHDA, CDR2 SQIVND (reference sequence).

This rearrangement joins TRBV10-3 to TRBJ2-7, with 11 bases fitting TRBD1. Germline V gene data show CDR1 as ENHRY and CDR2 as SYGVKD. The V and J ends lost 4 bases and 3 bases, in that order; junction bases with no gene match: 2. This CDR3 is built from 14 residues. The CDR3 DNA reads as TGTGCCATCAGTGGGACAGGGGGCTTCTACGAGCAGTACTTC. Translating gives CAISGTGGFYEQYF.

The genes are TRBV27 and TRBJ1-1, with 7 bases matching TRBD1. V trimming: 5 bases; J trimming: 3 bases; junction bases outside the gene matches: 15. The length of the CDR3 is 17 residues. Germline CDR1 reads MNHEY; CDR2 reads SMNVEV (reference sequence). The CDR3 reads CASSSLTGTEDDTEAFF. DNA for the CDR3: TGTGCCAGCAGTAGTTTAACCGGGACAGAGGACGACACTGAAGCTTTCTTT.

The CDR3 reads CASRDRNSGANVLTF. CDR3 DNA: TGTGCCAGTAGGGACAGGAACTCTGGGGCCAACGTCCTGACTTTC. V gene TRBV19 combines with J gene TRBJ2-6; 7 bases line up with TRBD1. There are 15 residues in the CDR3. The ends lost 6 bases at V and 0 bases at J; junction bases unmatched: 2. Germline CDR1 LNHDA, CDR2 SQIVND (reference sequence).

Concerning this clonotype: This could be a read error, since a much larger clone is one nucleotide away. The rearrangement uses TRBV7-2 and TRBJ1-1; D might be TRBD1 (5 bases). Per the germline V gene, CDR1 is SGHTA and CDR2 is FQGNSA. V lost 3 bases, J lost 12 bases, and 14 bases lay in between. The CDR3 spans 12 residues. The CDR3 is CASSLSGGETFF. CDR3 sequence (DNA): TGTGCCAGCAGCTTGTCCGGAGGGGAAACTTTCTTT.

This chain links TRBV29-1 with TRBJ1-3; 8 bases agree with TRBD1. The germline gives CDR1 SQVTM, CDR2 ANQGSEA. The CDR3 runs 16 residues. The J segment lost 0 bases and the V segment lost 5 bases, leaving 9 bases of the junction unmatched. CDR3 region: CSVSIRDRSSGNTIYF. The CDR3 DNA follows: TGCAGCGTTTCCATAAGGGACAGGTCCTCTGGAAACACCATATATTTT.